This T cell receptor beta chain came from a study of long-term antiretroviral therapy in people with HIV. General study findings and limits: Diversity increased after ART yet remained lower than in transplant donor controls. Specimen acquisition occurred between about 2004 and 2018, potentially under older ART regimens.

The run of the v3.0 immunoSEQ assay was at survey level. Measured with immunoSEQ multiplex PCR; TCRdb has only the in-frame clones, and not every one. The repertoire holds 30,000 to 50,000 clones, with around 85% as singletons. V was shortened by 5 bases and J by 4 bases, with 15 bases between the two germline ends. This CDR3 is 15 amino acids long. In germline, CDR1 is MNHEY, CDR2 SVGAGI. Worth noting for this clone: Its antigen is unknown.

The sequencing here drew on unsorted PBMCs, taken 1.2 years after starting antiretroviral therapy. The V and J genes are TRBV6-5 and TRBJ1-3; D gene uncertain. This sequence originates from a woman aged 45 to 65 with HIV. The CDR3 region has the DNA TGTGCCAGCAGTATAGGTCCACGCATCGGAAACACCATATATTTT. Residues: CASSIGPRIGNTIYF.